This T cell receptor beta chain was sequenced during a study of chemoradiotherapy in HPV16-positive cancers. About the research overall: A couple of HPV16-positive patients' cells yielded candidate HPV-specific clones and common motifs. General observations from the study: HPV-responsive T-cell expansion during chemoradiotherapy was linked to improved recurrence-free survival in HPV16-positive patients. The functional HPV-specific definition rests on just a couple of HPV16-positive patients.

Over chemoradiotherapy, repertoires were sampled more than once. Repertoires were generated with immunoSEQ multiplex PCR, while TCRdb's copy carries only in-frame clones and drops some. Among roughly 17,000 clones listed, 90% were seen once. Deletions cut 5 bases from V and 4 bases from J, with 11 bases between. The CDR3 is made up of 13 amino acids. The germline V gene has CDR1 LNHNV and CDR2 YYDKDF (reference sequence). Concerning this clone itself: What it binds is not known.

The source was blood, collected from a patient who underwent chemoradiotherapy. The source is a human donor with HPV-associated anogenital cancer. The chain is built from TRBV15 and TRBJ2-5; D is possibly TRBD2 (6 bases). The CDR3 loop is CATSSLGGETQYF. CDR3 sequence (DNA): TGTGCCACCAGCTCACTCGGGGGAGAGACCCAGTACTTC. Variable domain in full (rest from reference TRBV15 and TRBJ2-5): DAMVIQNPRYQVTQFGKPVTLSCSQTLNHNVMYWYQQKSSQAPKLLFHYYDKDFNNEADTPDNFQSRRPNTSFCFLDIRSPGLGDTAMYLCATSSLGGETQYFGPGTRLLVL.